The clone carrying this T cell receptor (beta chain) was observed a few times. Using immunoSEQ multiplex PCR, the repertoire was profiled, and TCRdb retains in-frame clones only, with some absent. Of around 130,000 clones listed, approximately 90% are singletons. The data stem from a study of control samples from healthy donors and cancer patients. V lost 6 bases to trimming and J lost 7 bases, with 12 bases between them. CDR1 is WSHSY and CDR2 is SAAADI in the germline V gene. CDR3 length: 12 residues. V is TRBV10-2 and J is TRBJ1-1, with D unresolved. The material sequenced was blood. The sequence derives from a man aged 50-59 years in good health. The CDR3 nucleotides read TGCGCCAGCAGCTCCTGGGCGGTTGAAGCTTTCTTT. It specifies CASSSWAVEAFF.